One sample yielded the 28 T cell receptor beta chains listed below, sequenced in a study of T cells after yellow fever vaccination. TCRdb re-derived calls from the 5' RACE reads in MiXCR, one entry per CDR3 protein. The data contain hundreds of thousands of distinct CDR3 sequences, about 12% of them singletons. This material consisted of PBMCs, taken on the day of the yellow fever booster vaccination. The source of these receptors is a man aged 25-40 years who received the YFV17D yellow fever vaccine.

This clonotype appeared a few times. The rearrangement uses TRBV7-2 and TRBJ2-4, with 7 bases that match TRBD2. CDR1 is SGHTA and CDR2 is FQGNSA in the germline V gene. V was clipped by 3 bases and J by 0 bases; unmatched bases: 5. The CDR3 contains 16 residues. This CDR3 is CASSLFGRPAKNIQYF. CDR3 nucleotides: TGTGCCAGCAGCTTGTTCGGGAGGCCAGCCAAAAACATTCAGTACTTC.

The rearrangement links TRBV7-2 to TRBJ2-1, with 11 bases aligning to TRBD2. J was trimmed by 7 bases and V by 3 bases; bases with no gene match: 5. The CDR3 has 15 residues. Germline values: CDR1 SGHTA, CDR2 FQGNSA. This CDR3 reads CASSFTSGSSNEQFF. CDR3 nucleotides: TGTGCCAGCAGCTTTACTAGCGGGAGTTCAAATGAGCAGTTCTTC.

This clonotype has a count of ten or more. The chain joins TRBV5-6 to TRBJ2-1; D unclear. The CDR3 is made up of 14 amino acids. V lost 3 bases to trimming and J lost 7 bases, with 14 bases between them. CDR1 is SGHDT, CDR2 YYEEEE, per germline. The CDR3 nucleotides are TGTGCCAGCAGCTCCTTCCCTAGTATAAATGAGCAGTTCTTC. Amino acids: CASSSFPSINEQFF.

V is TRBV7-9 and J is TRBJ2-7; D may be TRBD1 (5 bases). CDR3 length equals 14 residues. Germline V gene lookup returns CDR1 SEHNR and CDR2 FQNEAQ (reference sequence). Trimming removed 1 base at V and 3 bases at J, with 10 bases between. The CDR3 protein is CASSLGSQGYEQYF. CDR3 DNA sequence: TGTGCCAGCAGCTTAGGTAGCCAGGGCTACGAGCAGTACTTC.

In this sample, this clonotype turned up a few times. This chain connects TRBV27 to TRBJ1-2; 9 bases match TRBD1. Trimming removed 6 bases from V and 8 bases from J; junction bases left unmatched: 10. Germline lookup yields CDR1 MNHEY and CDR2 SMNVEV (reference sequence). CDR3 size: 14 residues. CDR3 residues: CASSATGGIGGYTF. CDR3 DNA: TGTGCCAGCAGCGCGACAGGGGGTATAGGAGGCTACACCTTC.

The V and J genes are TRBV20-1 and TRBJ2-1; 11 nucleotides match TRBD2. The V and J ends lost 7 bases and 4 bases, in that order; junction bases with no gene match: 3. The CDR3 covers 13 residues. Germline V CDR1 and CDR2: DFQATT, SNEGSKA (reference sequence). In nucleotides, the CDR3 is TGCAGTGGACGACTAGCGGGGTACAATGAGCAGTTCTTC. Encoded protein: CSGRLAGYNEQFF.

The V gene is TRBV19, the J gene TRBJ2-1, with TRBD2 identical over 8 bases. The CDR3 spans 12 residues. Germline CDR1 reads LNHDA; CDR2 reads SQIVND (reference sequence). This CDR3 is CWREELIDEQFF. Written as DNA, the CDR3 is TGTTGGCGGGAGGAATTAATCGATGAGCAGTTCTTC.

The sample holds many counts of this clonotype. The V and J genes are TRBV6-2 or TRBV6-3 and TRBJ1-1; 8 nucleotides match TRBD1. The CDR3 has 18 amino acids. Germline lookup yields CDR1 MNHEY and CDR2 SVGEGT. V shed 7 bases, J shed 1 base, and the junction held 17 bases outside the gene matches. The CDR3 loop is CASITDRGGFTRNTEAFF. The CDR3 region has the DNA TGTGCCAGCATAACCGACAGGGGAGGGTTCACGAGGAACACTGAAGCTTTCTTT.

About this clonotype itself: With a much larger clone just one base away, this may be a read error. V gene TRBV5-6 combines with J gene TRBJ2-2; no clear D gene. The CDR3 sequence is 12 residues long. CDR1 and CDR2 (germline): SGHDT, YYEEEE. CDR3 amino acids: CAGSAGTGELFF. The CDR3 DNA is TGTGCCGGCAGCGCCGGCACCGGGGAGCTGTTTTTT.

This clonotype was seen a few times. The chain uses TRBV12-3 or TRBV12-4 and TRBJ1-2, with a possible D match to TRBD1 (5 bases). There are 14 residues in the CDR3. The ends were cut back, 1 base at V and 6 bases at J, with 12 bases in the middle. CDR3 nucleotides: TGTGCCAGCAGTTTAGGCTGGCAGGGTGATGGCTACACCTTC. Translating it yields CASSLGWQGDGYTF.

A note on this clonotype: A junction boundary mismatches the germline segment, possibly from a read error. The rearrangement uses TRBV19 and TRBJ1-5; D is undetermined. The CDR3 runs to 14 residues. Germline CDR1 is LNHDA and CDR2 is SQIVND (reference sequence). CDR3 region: CASSLDQIGQPQHF. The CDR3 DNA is TGTGCCAGTAGTTTAGACCAGATCGGTCAGCCCCAGCATTTT.

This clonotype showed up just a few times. The CDR3: CASSQGTEQETQYF. In DNA, the CDR3 is TGCGCCAGCAGCCAAGGGACAGAACAAGAGACCCAGTACTTC. The chain employs TRBV5-1 and TRBJ2-5, with 7 positions matching TRBD1. This CDR3 has 14 residues. J gave up 2 bases and V 4 bases, and 5 bases lay outside the gene matches. Germline V gives CDR1 SGHRS, CDR2 YFSETQ.

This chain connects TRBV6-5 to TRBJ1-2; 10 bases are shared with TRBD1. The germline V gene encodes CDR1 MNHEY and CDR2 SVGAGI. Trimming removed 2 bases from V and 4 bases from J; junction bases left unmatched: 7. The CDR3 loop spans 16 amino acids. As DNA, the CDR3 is TGTGCCAGCAGTTACGGCGACAGGGGGCCCTCCTATGGCTACACCTTC. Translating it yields CASSYGDRGPSYGYTF.

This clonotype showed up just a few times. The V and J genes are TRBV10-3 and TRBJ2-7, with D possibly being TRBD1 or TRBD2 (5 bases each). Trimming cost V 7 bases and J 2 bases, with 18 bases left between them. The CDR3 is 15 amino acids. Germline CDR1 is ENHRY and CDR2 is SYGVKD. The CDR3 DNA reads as TGTGCCATCAACCCCGGGACGGAGGTCCCCTACGAGCAGTACTTC. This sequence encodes CAINPGTEVPYEQYF.

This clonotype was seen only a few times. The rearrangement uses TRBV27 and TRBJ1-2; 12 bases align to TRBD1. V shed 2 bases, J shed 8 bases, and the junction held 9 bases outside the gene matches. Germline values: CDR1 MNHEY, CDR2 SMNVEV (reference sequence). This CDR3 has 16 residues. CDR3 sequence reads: CASSLIGTGGARGYTF. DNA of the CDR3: TGTGCCAGCAGTTTAATAGGGACAGGGGGCGCGAGGGGCTACACCTTC.

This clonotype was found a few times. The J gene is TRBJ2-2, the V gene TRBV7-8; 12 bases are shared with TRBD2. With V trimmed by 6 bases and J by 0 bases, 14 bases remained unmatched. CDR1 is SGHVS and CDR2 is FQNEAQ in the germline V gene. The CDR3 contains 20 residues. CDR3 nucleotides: TGTGCCAGCAGACCTAGCTTCGGACTAGCGGGATCCGCGAACACCGGGGAGCTGTTTTTT. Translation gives CASRPSFGLAGSANTGELFF.

The CDR3 here is CASSLLLPSYNEQFF. The DNA of the CDR3 is TGTGCCAGCAGTTTACTACTACCTTCCTACAATGAGCAGTTCTTC. The V and J genes are TRBV28 and TRBJ2-1; D is ambiguous. Trimming stripped 2 bases from V and 1 base from J, with 9 bases between. The CDR3 spans 15 residues. Per the germline V gene, CDR1 is MDHEN and CDR2 is SYDVKM.

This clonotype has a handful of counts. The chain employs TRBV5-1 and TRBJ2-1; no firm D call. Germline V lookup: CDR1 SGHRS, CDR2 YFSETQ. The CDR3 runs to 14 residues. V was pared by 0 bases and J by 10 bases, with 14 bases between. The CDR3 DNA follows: TGCGCCAGCAGCTTGGGCGTAAGTTTAGGAGAGCAGTTCTTC. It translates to CASSLGVSLGEQFF.

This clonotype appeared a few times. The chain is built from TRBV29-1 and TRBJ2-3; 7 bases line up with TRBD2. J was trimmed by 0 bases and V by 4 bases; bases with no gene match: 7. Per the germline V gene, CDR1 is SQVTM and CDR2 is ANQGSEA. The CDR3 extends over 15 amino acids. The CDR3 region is CSVGLTSVSTDTQYF. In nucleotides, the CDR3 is TGCAGCGTTGGCCTCACTAGCGTTAGCACAGATACGCAGTATTTT.

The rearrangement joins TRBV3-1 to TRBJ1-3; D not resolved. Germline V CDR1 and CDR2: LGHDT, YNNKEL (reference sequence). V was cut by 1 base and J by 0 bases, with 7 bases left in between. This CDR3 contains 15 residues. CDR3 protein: CASSQGVHSGNTIYF. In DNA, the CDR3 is TGTGCCAGCAGCCAAGGGGTGCACTCTGGAAACACCATATATTTT.

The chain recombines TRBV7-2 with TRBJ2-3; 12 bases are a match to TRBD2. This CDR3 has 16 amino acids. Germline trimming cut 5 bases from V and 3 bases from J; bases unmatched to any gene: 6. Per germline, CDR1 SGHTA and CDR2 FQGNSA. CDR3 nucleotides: TGTGCCAGCAGCCACCCTAGCGGGAGGGTTACAGATACGCAGTATTTT. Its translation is CASSHPSGRVTDTQYF.

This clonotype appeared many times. Here the CDR3 reads CASSPRSGGLYEQYF. In nucleotides, the CDR3 is TGTGCCAGCAGCCCGCGTTCCGGGGGTCTCTACGAGCAGTACTTC. The J gene is TRBJ2-7, the V gene TRBV5-4; D may be TRBD2 (6 bases). The CDR3 contains 15 residues. V was pared by 4 bases and J by 3 bases, with 17 bases between. CDR1 and CDR2 (germline): SGHNT, YYREEE (reference sequence).

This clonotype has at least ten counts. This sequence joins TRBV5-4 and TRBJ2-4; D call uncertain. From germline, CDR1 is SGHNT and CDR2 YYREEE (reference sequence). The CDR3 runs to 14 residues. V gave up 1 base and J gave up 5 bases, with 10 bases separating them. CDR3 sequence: CASSLSPKENIQYF. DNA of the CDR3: TGTGCCAGCAGCTTGTCTCCAAAGGAAAACATTCAGTACTTC. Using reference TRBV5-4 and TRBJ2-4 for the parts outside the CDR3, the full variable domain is ETGVTQSPTHLIKTRGQQVTLRCSSQSGHNTVSWYQQALGQGPQFIFQYYREEENGRGNFPPRFSGLQFPNYSSELNVNALELDDSALYLCASSLSPKENIQYFGAGTRLSVL.

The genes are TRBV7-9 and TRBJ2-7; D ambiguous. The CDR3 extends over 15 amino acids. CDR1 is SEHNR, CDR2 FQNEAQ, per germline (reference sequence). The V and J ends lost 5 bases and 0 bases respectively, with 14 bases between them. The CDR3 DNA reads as TGTGCCAGCAGCCCCCGGACGCTCAGCTCCTACGAGCAGTACTTC. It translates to CASSPRTLSSYEQYF.

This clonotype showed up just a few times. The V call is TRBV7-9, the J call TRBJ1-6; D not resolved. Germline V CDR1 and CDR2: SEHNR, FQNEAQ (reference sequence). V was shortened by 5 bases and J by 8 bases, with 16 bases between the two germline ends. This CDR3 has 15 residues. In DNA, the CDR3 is TGTGCCAGCAGCACCTCCGGTCCGGCGGATTCACCCCTCCACTTT. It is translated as CASSTSGPADSPLHF.

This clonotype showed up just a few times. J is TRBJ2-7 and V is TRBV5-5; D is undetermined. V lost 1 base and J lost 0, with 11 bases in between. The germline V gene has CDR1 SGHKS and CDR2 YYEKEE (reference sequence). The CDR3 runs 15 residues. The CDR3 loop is CASSLSSSTSYEQYF. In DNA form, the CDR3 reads TGTGCCAGCAGCTTGTCTTCGAGTACCTCCTACGAGCAGTACTTC.

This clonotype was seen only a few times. CDR3 loop: CASMTGSGYEQYF. CDR3 bases: TGTGCCAGCATGACGGGTAGCGGTTACGAGCAGTACTTC. The chain has TRBV27 and TRBJ2-7; TRBD2 might be the D (6 bases). Deletions cut 7 bases from V and 4 bases from J, with 14 bases between. Germline loops: CDR1 MNHEY, CDR2 SMNVEV (reference sequence). The CDR3 extends over 13 amino acids.

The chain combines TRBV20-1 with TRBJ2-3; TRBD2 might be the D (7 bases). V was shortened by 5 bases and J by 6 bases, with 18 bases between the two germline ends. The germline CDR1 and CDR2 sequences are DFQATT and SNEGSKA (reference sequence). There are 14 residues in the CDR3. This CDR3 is CSALRGGGGDTQYF. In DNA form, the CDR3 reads TGCAGTGCTCTTAGGGGGGGAGGGGGTGATACGCAGTATTTT.